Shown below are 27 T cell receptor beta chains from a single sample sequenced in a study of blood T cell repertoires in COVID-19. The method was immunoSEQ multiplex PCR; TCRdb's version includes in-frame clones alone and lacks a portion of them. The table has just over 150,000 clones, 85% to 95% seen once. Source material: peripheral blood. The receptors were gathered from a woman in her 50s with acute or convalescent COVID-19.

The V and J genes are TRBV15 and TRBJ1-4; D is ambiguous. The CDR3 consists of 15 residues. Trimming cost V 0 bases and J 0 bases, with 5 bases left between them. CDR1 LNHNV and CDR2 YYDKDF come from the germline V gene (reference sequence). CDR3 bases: TGTGCCACCAGCAGAGACCGAGCAACTAATGAAAAACTGTTTTTT. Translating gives CATSRDRATNEKLFF. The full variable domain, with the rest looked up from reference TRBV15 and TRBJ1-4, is DAMVIQNPRYQVTQFGKPVTLSCSQTLNHNVMYWYQQKSSQAPKLLFHYYDKDFNNEADTPDNFQSRRPNTSFCFLDIRSPGLGDTAMYLCATSRDRATNEKLFFGSGTQLSVL.

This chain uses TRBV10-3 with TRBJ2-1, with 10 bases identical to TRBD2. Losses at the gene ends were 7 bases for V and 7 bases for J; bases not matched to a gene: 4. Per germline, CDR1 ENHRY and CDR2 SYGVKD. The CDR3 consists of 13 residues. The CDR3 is CAIKASGGNEQFF. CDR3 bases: TGTGCCATCAAGGCTAGCGGGGGTAATGAGCAGTTCTTC.

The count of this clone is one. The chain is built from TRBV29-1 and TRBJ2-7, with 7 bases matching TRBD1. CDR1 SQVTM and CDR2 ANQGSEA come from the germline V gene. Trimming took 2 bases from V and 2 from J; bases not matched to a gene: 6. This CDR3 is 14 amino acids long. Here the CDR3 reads CSVETRDSTYEQYF. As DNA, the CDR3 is TGCAGCGTTGAAACCCGGGACAGTACCTACGAGCAGTACTTC.

The CDR3, as DNA: TGTGCCATCAGCAGGACAGCCGACACTGAAGCTTTCTTT. Its protein product is CAISRTADTEAFF. This sequence joins TRBV10-3 and TRBJ1-1; TRBD1 might be the D (6 bases). CDR3 length: 13 amino acids. Trimming shortened V by 6 bases and J by 3 bases, and 11 bases separated the two germline ends. Germline loops: CDR1 ENHRY, CDR2 SYGVKD.

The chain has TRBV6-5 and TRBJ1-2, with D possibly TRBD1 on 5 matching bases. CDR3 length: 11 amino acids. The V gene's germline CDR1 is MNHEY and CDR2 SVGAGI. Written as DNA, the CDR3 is TGTGCTAGCCGGGGGTCCTATGGCTACACCTTC. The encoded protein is CASRGSYGYTF.

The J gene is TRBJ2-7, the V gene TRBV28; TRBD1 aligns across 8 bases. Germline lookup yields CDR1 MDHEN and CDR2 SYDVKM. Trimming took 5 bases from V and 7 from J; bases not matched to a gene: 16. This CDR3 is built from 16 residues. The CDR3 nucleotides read TGTGCCAGCAGTGGCCATGGGACAGGCCGTAAGGCGGAGCAGTACTTC. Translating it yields CASSGHGTGRKAEQYF.

CDR3 in DNA: TGTGCCAGCAGTGATCTAACGACAGGAAACTATGGCTACACCTTC. This codes for CASSDLTTGNYGYTF. The chain joins TRBV25-1 to TRBJ1-2; possibly TRBD1 for D (6 bases). Germline assignment: CDR1 MGHDK and CDR2 SYGVNS. V dropped 3 bases and J dropped 2 bases, with 13 bases sitting between them. The CDR3 is 15 residues long.

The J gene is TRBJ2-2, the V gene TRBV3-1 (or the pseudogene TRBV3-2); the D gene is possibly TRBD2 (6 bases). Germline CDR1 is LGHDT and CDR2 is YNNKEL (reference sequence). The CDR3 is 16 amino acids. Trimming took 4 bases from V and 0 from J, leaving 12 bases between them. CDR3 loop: CASSRGAGSNTGELFF. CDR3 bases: TGTGCCAGCAGCCGGGGCGCGGGGTCGAACACCGGGGAGCTGTTTTTT.

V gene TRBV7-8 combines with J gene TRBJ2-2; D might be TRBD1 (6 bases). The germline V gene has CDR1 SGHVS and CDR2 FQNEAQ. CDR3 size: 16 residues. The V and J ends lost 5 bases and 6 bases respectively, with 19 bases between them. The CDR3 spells CASSLLGGEGPGELFF. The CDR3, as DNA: TGTGCCAGCAGCCTATTAGGGGGAGAAGGCCCCGGGGAGCTGTTTTTT.

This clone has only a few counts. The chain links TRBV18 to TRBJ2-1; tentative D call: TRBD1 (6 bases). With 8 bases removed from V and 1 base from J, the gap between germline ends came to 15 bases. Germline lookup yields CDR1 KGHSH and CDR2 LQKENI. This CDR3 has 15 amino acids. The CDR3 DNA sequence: TGTGCCAGCACGGTAGGGACACCATCCTACAATGAGCAGTTCTTC. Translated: CASTVGTPSYNEQFF.

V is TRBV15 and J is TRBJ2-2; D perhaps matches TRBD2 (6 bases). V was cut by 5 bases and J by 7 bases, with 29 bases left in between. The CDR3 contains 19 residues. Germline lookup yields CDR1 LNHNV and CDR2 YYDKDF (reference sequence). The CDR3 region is CATSDHPGAGRWDGGELFF. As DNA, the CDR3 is TGTGCCACCAGCGACCATCCCGGGGCGGGACGGTGGGATGGCGGGGAGCTGTTTTTT.

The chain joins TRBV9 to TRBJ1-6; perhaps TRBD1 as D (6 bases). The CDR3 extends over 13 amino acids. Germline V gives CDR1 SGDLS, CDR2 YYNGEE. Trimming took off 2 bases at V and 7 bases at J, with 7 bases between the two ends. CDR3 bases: TGTGCCAGCAGCGTGGACAGCAATTCACCCCTCCACTTT. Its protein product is CASSVDSNSPLHF.

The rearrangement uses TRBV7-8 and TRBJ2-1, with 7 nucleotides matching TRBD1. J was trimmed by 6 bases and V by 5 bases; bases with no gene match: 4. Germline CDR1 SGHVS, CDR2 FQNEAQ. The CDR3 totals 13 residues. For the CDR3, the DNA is TGTGCCAGCAGCGTGGGGACAGTCAATGAGCAGTTCTTC. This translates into CASSVGTVNEQFF.

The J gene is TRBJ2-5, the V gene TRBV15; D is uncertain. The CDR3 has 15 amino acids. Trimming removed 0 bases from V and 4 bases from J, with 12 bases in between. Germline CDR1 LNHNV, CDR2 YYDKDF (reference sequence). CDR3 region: CATSRDASNGETQYF. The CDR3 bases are TGTGCCACCAGCAGAGATGCGTCGAACGGAGAGACCCAGTACTTC.

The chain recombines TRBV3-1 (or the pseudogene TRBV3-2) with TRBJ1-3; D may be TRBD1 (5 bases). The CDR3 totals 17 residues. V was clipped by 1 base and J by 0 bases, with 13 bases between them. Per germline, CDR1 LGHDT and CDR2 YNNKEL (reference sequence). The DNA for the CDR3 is TGTGCCAGCAGCCAAGGCGGAAACAGGCGCTCTGGAAACACCATATATTTT. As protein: CASSQGGNRRSGNTIYF.

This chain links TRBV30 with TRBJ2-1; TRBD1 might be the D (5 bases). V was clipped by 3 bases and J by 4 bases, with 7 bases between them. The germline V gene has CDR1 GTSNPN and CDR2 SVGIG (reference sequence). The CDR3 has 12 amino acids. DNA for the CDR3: TGTGCCTGGAGCCGACAGTACAATGAGCAGTTCTTC. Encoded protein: CAWSRQYNEQFF.

DNA of the CDR3: TGTGCCAGCAGCGTAGCGAGTGAGCCAGAAACCCCGGGACAAGGGGTATACAATGAGCAGTTCTTC. This codes for CASSVASEPETPGQGVYNEQFF. The chain links TRBV9 to TRBJ2-1; weak D call: TRBD1 (6 bases). Trimming cost V 0 bases and J 4 bases, with 32 bases left between them. Per germline, CDR1 SGDLS and CDR2 YYNGEE. This CDR3 is 22 amino acids long.

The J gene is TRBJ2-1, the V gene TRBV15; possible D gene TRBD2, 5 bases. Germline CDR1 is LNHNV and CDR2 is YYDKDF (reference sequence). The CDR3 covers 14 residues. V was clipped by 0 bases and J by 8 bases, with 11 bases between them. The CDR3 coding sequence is TGTGCCACCAGCAGAGATATAGGAGGATATGAGCAGTTCTTC. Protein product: CATSRDIGGYEQFF.

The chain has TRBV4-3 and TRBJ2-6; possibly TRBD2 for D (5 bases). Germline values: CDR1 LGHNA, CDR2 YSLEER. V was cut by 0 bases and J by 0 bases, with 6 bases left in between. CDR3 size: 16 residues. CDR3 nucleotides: TGCGCCAGCAGCCAAGAAACTAGCTCTGGGGCCAACGTCCTGACTTTC. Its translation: CASSQETSSGANVLTF.

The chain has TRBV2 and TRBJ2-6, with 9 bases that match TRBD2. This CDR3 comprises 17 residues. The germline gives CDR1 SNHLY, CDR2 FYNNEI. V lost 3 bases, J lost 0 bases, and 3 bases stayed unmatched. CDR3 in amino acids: CASSEKRGASGANVLTF. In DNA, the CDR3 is TGTGCCAGCAGTGAGAAGCGGGGGGCCTCTGGGGCCAACGTCCTGACTTTC.

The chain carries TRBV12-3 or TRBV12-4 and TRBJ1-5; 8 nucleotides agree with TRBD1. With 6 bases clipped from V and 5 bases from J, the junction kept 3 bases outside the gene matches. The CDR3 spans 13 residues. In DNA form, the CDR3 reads TGTGCCAGCAGGGACAGGGAAGATCAGCCCCAGCATTTT. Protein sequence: CASRDREDQPQHF.

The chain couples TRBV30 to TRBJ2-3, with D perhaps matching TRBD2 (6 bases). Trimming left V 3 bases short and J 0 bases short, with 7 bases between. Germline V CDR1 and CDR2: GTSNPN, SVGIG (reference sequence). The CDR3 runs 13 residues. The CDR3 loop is CAWRRESTDTQYF. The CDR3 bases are TGTGCCTGGAGGCGGGAAAGCACAGATACGCAGTATTTT. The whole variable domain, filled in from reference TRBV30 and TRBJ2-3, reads SQTIHQWPATLVQPVGSPLSLECTVEGTSNPNLYWYRQAAGRGLQLLFYSVGIGQISSEVPQNLSASRPQDRQFILSSKKLLLSDSGFYLCAWRRESTDTQYFGPGTRLTVL.

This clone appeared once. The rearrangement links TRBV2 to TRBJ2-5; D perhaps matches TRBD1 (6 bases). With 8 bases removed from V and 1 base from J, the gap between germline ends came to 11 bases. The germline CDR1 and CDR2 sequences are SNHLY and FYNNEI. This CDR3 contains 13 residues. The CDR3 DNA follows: TGTGCCAGCGATTGGGGGCCCCAAGAGACCCAGTACTTC. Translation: CASDWGPQETQYF.

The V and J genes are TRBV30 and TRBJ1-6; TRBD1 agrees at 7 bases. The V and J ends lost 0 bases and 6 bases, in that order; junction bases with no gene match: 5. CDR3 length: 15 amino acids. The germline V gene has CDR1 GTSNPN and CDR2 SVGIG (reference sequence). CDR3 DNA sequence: TGTGCCTGGAGTGTGAGACAGGGCCGTAATTCACCCCTCCACTTT. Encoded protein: CAWSVRQGRNSPLHF.

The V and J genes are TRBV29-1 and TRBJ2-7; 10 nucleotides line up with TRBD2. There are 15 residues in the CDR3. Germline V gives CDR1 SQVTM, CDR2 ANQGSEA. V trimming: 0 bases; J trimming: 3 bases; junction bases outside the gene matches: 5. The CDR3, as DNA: TGCAGCGTTGAAGAGGGAAGCGGGAGGGACTACGAGCAGTACTTC. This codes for CSVEEGSGRDYEQYF.

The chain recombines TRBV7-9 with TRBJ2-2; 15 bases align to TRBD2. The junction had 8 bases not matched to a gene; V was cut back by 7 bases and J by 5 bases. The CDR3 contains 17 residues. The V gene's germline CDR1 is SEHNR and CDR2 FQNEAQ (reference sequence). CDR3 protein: CASTQGLAGGHTGELFF. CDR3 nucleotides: TGTGCCAGCACCCAGGGACTAGCGGGAGGTCATACCGGGGAGCTGTTTTTT.

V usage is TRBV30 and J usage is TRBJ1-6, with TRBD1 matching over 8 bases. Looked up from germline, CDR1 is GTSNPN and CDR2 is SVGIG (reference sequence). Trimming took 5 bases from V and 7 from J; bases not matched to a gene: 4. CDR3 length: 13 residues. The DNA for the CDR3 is TGTGCCTGGGGGGGACAGGCGAATTCACCCCTCCACTTT. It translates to CAWGGQANSPLHF. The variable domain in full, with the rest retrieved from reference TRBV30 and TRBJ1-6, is SQTIHQWPATLVQPVGSPLSLECTVEGTSNPNLYWYRQAAGRGLQLLFYSVGIGQISSEVPQNLSASRPQDRQFILSSKKLLLSDSGFYLCAWGGQANSPLHFGNGTRLTVT.